Each of the 12 T cell receptor beta chains below was sequenced from the same sample in a study of early T cells in non-severe SARS-CoV-2 infection (dated by TCRdb to the early 2020s). The library was made by 5' RACE. TCRdb records NextSeq 500 as the sequencer. TCRdb cleaned the public reads at Q25 with fastp, built clones with MiXCR and kept in-frame beta chains. Every distinct CDR3 protein forms one entry, paired with its most common genes and DNA. The sample yields roughly 66,000 distinct CDR3 sequences; approximately 9.2% were counted once. The ten largest clones represent approximately 3% of the sample. Sequencing was performed on whole blood. These receptors were obtained from an adult who was a healthcare worker with PCR-confirmed SARS-CoV-2 infection or an uninfected control (not recorded which).

The sample holds a few counts of this clonotype. The CDR3 DNA reads as TGTGCCTGGAGCTCGGACCGGACAGCCTACGAGCAGTACTTC. This sequence encodes CAWSSDRTAYEQYF. The rearrangement uses TRBV30 and TRBJ2-7; possible D gene TRBD1, 6 bases. The V and J ends lost 3 bases and 2 bases respectively, with 14 bases between them. The germline V gene encodes CDR1 GTSNPN and CDR2 SVGIG (reference sequence). There are 14 residues in the CDR3.

This clonotype was seen more than once but under ten times. Possible read error: a much larger clone is one base away. This chain uses TRBV7-9 with TRBJ2-5; perhaps TRBD2 as D (5 bases). The germline CDR1 and CDR2 sequences are SEHNR and FQNEAQ (reference sequence). This CDR3 comprises 16 residues. The CDR3 coding sequence is TGTGCCAGCAACTTAGCGACTAACCATGCCCAAGAGACCCAGTACTTC. It yields the protein CASNLATNHAQETQYF.

This chain connects TRBV29-1 to TRBJ1-2; D gene ambiguous. The CDR3 has 11 residues. Trimming took off 2 bases at V and 9 bases at J, with 10 bases between the two ends. Germline V CDR1 and CDR2: SQVTM, ANQGSEA. This CDR3 reads CSVEFGRSYTF. The CDR3, as DNA: TGCAGCGTTGAATTTGGAAGGAGCTACACCTTC.

In this sample, this clonotype turned up a few times. This sequence joins TRBV12-3 or TRBV12-4 and TRBJ2-7; D is undetermined. Trimming shortened V by 3 bases and J by 2 bases, and 11 bases separated the two germline ends. The CDR3 sequence is 14 residues long. CDR3 region: CASSFGGKTYEQYF. The CDR3 nucleotides read TGTGCCAGCAGTTTCGGCGGCAAGACCTACGAGCAGTACTTC.

The chain links TRBV4-2 to TRBJ2-7, with no clear D. CDR3 size: 14 residues. Trimming pared 0 bases from V and 1 base from J, leaving 7 bases between. Germline assignment: CDR1 LGHNA and CDR2 YNFKEQ. This CDR3 reads CASSQELWSYEQYF. CDR3 nucleotide sequence: TGTGCCAGCAGCCAAGAGCTTTGGTCCTACGAGCAGTACTTC.

Ten or more counts support this clonotype. V and J are TRBV29-1 and TRBJ1-1, with 7 nucleotides matching TRBD1. This CDR3 region has 11 residues. Trimming took 7 bases from V and 3 from J; bases not matched to a gene: 2. Germline lookup yields CDR1 SQVTM and CDR2 ANQGSEA. The chain's CDR3 is CSDTGDTEAFF. The CDR3 nucleotides are TGCAGCGACACAGGGGACACTGAAGCTTTCTTT.

The rearrangement links TRBV28 to TRBJ2-2, with a weak D call TRBD1 (5 bases). Germline CDR1 MDHEN, CDR2 SYDVKM. This CDR3 contains 12 residues. The ends were cut back, 4 bases at V and 8 bases at J, with 8 bases in the middle. CDR3: CASSSNRGELFF. CDR3 sequence (DNA): TGTGCCAGCAGTTCCAACAGGGGGGAGCTGTTTTTT. The whole variable domain, remainder taken from reference TRBV28 and TRBJ2-2, is DVKVTQSSRYLVKRTGEKVFLECVQDMDHENMFWYRQDPGLGLRLIYFSYDVKMKEKGDIPEGYSVSREKKERFSLILESASTNQTSMYLCASSSNRGELFFGEGSRLTVL.

This clonotype was detected many times. The V call is TRBV20-1, the J call TRBJ2-5, with 11 bases lining up with TRBD2. Germline V gives CDR1 DFQATT, CDR2 SNEGSKA (reference sequence). The CDR3 length is 14 residues. With V trimmed by 7 bases and J by 4 bases, 8 bases remained unmatched. The CDR3 bases are TGCAGTGGCGGGACTAGCGGTCCCGGAGAGACCCAGTACTTC. This gives the protein CSGGTSGPGETQYF.

This clonotype was seen ten or more times. The chain links TRBV4-2 to TRBJ2-1; 7 bases line up with TRBD2. The CDR3 covers 16 residues. V shed 0 bases and J 0 bases; nucleotides not matched to a gene: 2. Germline V gene data show CDR1 as LGHNA and CDR2 as YNFKEQ. CDR3 nucleotide sequence: TGTGCCAGCAGCCAAGAGACGGGAGGCTCCTACAATGAGCAGTTCTTC. As protein: CASSQETGGSYNEQFF.

The rearrangement links TRBV6-6 to TRBJ2-2; D gene ambiguous. Deletions cut 5 bases from V and 1 base from J, with 14 bases between. Looked up from germline, CDR1 is MNHNY and CDR2 is SVGAGI (reference sequence). The CDR3 length is 16 residues. The CDR3 nucleotides are TGTGCCAGCAGTCCTGGCGCCCACCAGAACACCGGGGAGCTGTTTTTT. This encodes CASSPGAHQNTGELFF.

This clonotype has only a few counts. This chain uses TRBV14 with TRBJ1-1; D possibly corresponds to TRBD1 (6 bases). CDR3 length: 16 amino acids. The V gene lost 4 bases and the J gene lost 0 bases, with 15 bases spanning the gap. Germline CDR1 and CDR2: SGHDN and FVKESK. The CDR3 DNA reads as TGTGCCAGCAGCCCAGGGGCCAGAACCCTGAACACTGAAGCTTTCTTT. Translated: CASSPGARTLNTEAFF.

This clonotype came up many times. V usage is TRBV18 and J usage is TRBJ2-3, with D unclear. V lost 6 bases and J lost 3, with 7 bases in between. The germline CDR1 and CDR2 sequences are KGHSH and LQKENI. The CDR3 length is 12 residues. CDR3 coding DNA: TGTGCCAGCTCGCAAGATACAGATACGCAGTATTTT. Encoded protein: CASSQDTDTQYF.